This T cell receptor (beta chain) originates from a study of spatial heterogeneity in lung cancer. Study in general: Where they were available, follow-up PBMC samples were sequenced, at a median of roughly two years after resection. Raw sequencing reads included, on average, more than eight appearances of each unique TCR and UMI combination.

Individual TCR cDNA molecules each bore their own unique molecular identifier. Using its own MiXCR run on the 5' RACE reads, TCRdb lists one record per CDR3 protein. The top ten clones hold 17% of a sample with over 35,000 distinct CDR3 sequences, about 10% of them seen once. CDR1 is LGHDT and CDR2 is YNNKEL in the germline V gene (reference sequence). The CDR3 covers 16 residues. Trimming took 1 base from V and 4 from J, leaving 15 bases between them. This clonotype has ten or more counts. Regarding time point: blood at routine non-recurrence follow-up after resection. No cell sorting; template was whole RNA from tumor, lung tissue or PBMC.

The TCR comes from a female donor with early-stage non-small cell lung cancer. The specimen comprised PBMCs, sampled at follow-up. The J gene is TRBJ2-3, the V gene TRBV3-1, with D possibly TRBD2 on 6 matching bases. CDR3 in amino acids: CASSQGLTRRADTQYF. CDR3 DNA: TGTGCCAGCAGCCAAGGCCTTACTAGGAGGGCAGATACGCAGTATTTT.